A selection of T cell receptor beta chains follows, all from one sample in a study of T cell repertoires in cytomegalovirus infection. TCRdb independently ran MiXCR on the reads; one entry per CDR3 protein. The table lists 300,000 to 400,000 distinct CDR3 sequences, around a sixth of them singletons, with roughly 8.7% in the top ten. Source material: PBMCs. Every receptor here comes from a human donor in good health (CMV status not recorded). Some clones in this sample may be carry-over from other donors' samples. CDR3s include the opening cysteine and the closing phenylalanine or tryptophan. The order of the fields is V gene, D gene, clone size, CDR3 length, J gene, CDR3 DNA, CDR3 protein. The D gene is left open where the match is weak. Only part of the rows carry a size: once, few, many, or a class if the clone is expanded.

V gene: TRBV4-1
D gene: -
clone size: -
CDR3 length: 13
J gene: TRBJ2-7
CDR3 DNA: TGCGCCAGCAGCCAAGCCGCCGGGTTCGAGCAGTACTTC
CDR3 protein: CASSQAAGFEQYF

V gene: TRBV7-2
D gene: TRBD1
clone size: many
CDR3 length: 15
J gene: TRBJ1-4
CDR3 DNA: TGTGCCAGCAGTTCTCAGGGGGCGCTTAATGAAAAACTGTTTTTT
CDR3 protein: CASSSQGALNEKLFF

V gene: TRBV5-5
D gene: -
clone size: -
CDR3 length: 13
J gene: TRBJ1-6
CDR3 DNA: TGTGCCAGCAGTGCGGAGCGGAATTCACCCCTCCACTTT
CDR3 protein: CASSAERNSPLHF

V gene: TRBV7-8
D gene: -
clone size: many
CDR3 length: 15
J gene: TRBJ2-4
CDR3 DNA: TGTGCCAGCAGACCCCGCGGGGCCAGGCCCGAACTGGTGCACTTC
CDR3 protein: CASRPRGARPELVHF

V gene: TRBV12-3/TRBV12-4
D gene: -
clone size: many
CDR3 length: 15
J gene: TRBJ1-6
CDR3 DNA: TGTGCCAGCAGGGATTCGATGGGTAGGAGTTCACCCCTCCACTTT
CDR3 protein: CASRDSMGRSSPLHF

V gene: TRBV7-2
D gene: -
clone size: once
CDR3 length: 15
J gene: TRBJ1-3
CDR3 DNA: TGTGCCAGCAGCCTCGGGGCCGACAATGGAAACACCACATATTTT
CDR3 protein: CASSLGADNGNTTYF

V gene: TRBV12-3/TRBV12-4
D gene: TRBD1
clone size: few
CDR3 length: 15
J gene: TRBJ1-1
CDR3 DNA: TGTGCCAGCAGCCCCACAGGGGACACTAACACTGAAGCTTTCTTT
CDR3 protein: CASSPTGDTNTEAFF

V gene: TRBV7-9
D gene: -
clone size: many
CDR3 length: 15
J gene: TRBJ1-1
CDR3 DNA: TGTGCCAGCAGCTTAGGGCAGAATAGGAACACTGAAGCTTTCTTT
CDR3 protein: CASSLGQNRNTEAFF

V gene: TRBV7-9
D gene: TRBD1
clone size: -
CDR3 length: 19
J gene: TRBJ2-5
CDR3 DNA: TGTGCCAGCAGCCCAACGTGGTCGGTCAATGGACAGGGGCAAGAGACCCAGTACTTC
CDR3 protein: CASSPTWSVNGQGQETQYF

V gene: TRBV7-9
D gene: -
clone size: many
CDR3 length: 14
J gene: TRBJ1-4
CDR3 DNA: TGTGCCAGCAGTTTATACGGGCCGAATGAAAAACTGTTTTTT
CDR3 protein: CASSLYGPNEKLFF

V gene: TRBV4-1
D gene: -
clone size: many
CDR3 length: 15
J gene: TRBJ2-3
CDR3 DNA: TGCGCCAGCAGCCAAGTCCAGGGCTACACAGATACGCAGTATTTT
CDR3 protein: CASSQVQGYTDTQYF

V gene: TRBV7-2
D gene: -
clone size: many
CDR3 length: 15
J gene: TRBJ2-3
CDR3 DNA: TGTGCCAGCAGCTCTCAAATGGGGCCCACAGATACGCAGTATTTT
CDR3 protein: CASSSQMGPTDTQYF

V gene: TRBV7-2
D gene: TRBD2
clone size: few
CDR3 length: 15
J gene: TRBJ2-7
CDR3 DNA: TGTGCCAGCAGCCCGTCCGGGACTAGTTCCTACGAGCAGTACTTC
CDR3 protein: CASSPSGTSSYEQYF

V gene: TRBV7-9
D gene: -
clone size: few
CDR3 length: 14
J gene: TRBJ2-7
CDR3 DNA: TGTGCCAGCAGCTTAGAGAGCCCAACCCACGAGCAGTACTTC
CDR3 protein: CASSLESPTHEQYF

V gene: TRBV7-2
D gene: TRBD2
clone size: many
CDR3 length: 13
J gene: TRBJ2-1
CDR3 DNA: TGTGCCAGCAGCCCAGATCGGACTAGCCGCATGTTCTTC
CDR3 protein: CASSPDRTSRMFF

V gene: TRBV6-1
D gene: -
clone size: many
CDR3 length: 15
J gene: TRBJ1-4
CDR3 DNA: TGTGCCAGCAGCCCCAAAGGAGCAACTAATGAAAAACTGTTTTTT
CDR3 protein: CASSPKGATNEKLFF

V gene: TRBV2
D gene: -
clone size: -
CDR3 length: 14
J gene: TRBJ2-3
CDR3 DNA: TGTGCCAGCAGTGAACGGGGGTTCACAGATACGCAGTATTTT
CDR3 protein: CASSERGFTDTQYF

V gene: TRBV29-1
D gene: TRBD2
clone size: few
CDR3 length: 15
J gene: TRBJ2-1
CDR3 DNA: TGCAGCGTTGCGGCGGGAGTGGAAACCTACAATGAGCAGTTCTTC
CDR3 protein: CSVAAGVETYNEQFF

V gene: TRBV20-1
D gene: TRBD2
clone size: few
CDR3 length: 16
J gene: TRBJ2-1
CDR3 DNA: TGCAGTGCGACCGGGACTAGCGGGGGGCTCTACAATGAGCAGTTCTTC
CDR3 protein: CSATGTSGGLYNEQFF